These T cell receptor beta chains were read from a single sample in a study of T cells after yellow fever vaccination. TCRdb redid the calling of the 5' RACE reads with MiXCR, one entry per CDR3 protein. This table has hundreds of thousands of distinct CDR3 sequences, about a fifth appearing once. Sequences were derived from PBMCs, sampled 15 days after the yellow fever booster vaccination. These receptor sequences come from a young man who received the YFV17D yellow fever vaccine. The CDR3 runs from the conserved cysteine through the conserved F or W. The D gene is left open where the match is weak. Size is omitted from some rows. Given values are once, few, many or a class for expanded clones.

d_gene	j_gene	v_gene	abundance	CDR3nt	CDR3aa
-	TRBJ2-3	TRBV18	many	TGTGCCAGCTCACGACCGGGACTGACAGATACGCAGTATTTT	CASSRPGLTDTQYF
-	TRBJ2-7	TRBV20-1	-	TGCAGTGCTAGAGATCCGCTCCCATCGGGGAGCGTGCAGTACTTC	CSARDPLPSGSVQYF
TRBD1	TRBJ1-1	TRBV7-9	few	TGTGCCAGCAGCTATAGACAGGGGGCTCCACTAGACACTGAAGCTTTCTTT	CASSYRQGAPLDTEAFF
TRBD1	TRBJ2-7	TRBV7-7	few	TGTGCTAGCAGCTTAGGACAGGGGGTCTCCTACGAGCAGTACTTC	CASSLGQGVSYEQYF
-	TRBJ2-7	TRBV6-1	few	TGTGCCAGCAGCAGACGGCCCCCGTACGAGCAGTACTTC	CASSRRPPYEQYF
-	TRBJ2-2	TRBV7-3	-	TGTGCCAGCAGCTTACTAGCGCAGGCCGGGGAGCTGTTTTTT	CASSLLAQAGELFF
-	TRBJ1-2	TRBV5-6	-	TGTGCCAGCAGCTTGGACAATTCGTATGGCTACACCTTC	CASSLDNSYGYTF
-	TRBJ2-7	TRBV12-3/TRBV12-4	few	TGTGCCAGCAGTAAAGACCCCTCCTCCTACGAGCAGTACTTC	CASSKDPSSYEQYF
TRBD2	TRBJ2-3	TRBV15	-	TGTGCCACCAGCATTAAGCGGGAGTCGGTCACAGATACGCAGTATTTT	CATSIKRESVTDTQYF
TRBD1	TRBJ2-1	TRBV7-9	-	TGTGCCAGCAGAAACCGGGACAGGTCAGGGGAGCAGTTCTTC	CASRNRDRSGEQFF
-	TRBJ1-2	TRBV3-1	-	TGTGCCAGCAGCCTGCGGGCAGGGTCCTACTATGGCTACACCTTC	CASSLRAGSYYGYTF
TRBD2	TRBJ2-1	TRBV6-1	few	TGTGCCAGCACCCCGGGGGGGCAGGGCGGCGATGAGCAGTTCTTC	CASTPGGQGGDEQFF
-	TRBJ2-3	TRBV20-1	once	TGCAGTGCTAGAGCCAACGGTGGGGGGGCATTTCTAGATACGCAGTATTTT	CSARANGGGAFLDTQYF
TRBD2	TRBJ2-3	TRBV20-1	few	TGCAGTGGTTTAGCGGGAGGGAACACAGATACGCAGTATTTT	CSGLAGGNTDTQYF
-	TRBJ2-7	TRBV20-1	-	TGCAGTGCTAGTGTGGGAGGGGGATCACGCGAGCAGTACTTC	CSASVGGGSREQYF
-	TRBJ1-2	TRBV12-3/TRBV12-4	-	TGTGCCAGCAGACTGGGCCAGGGGAATGGCTACACCTTC	CASRLGQGNGYTF
TRBD1	TRBJ2-3	TRBV5-1	-	TGCGCCAGCACCATCCAGGGGGTGAGGACAGATACGCAGTATTTT	CASTIQGVRTDTQYF
-	TRBJ2-7	TRBV20-1	-	TGCAGTCCAAGTCAATTTGACGAGCAGTACTTC	CSPSQFDEQYF